This is a list of T cell receptor beta chains from one sample in a study of T-cell reconstitution after alpha-beta-depleted transplantation in children. TCRdb ran MiXCR on the PCR reads and lists one entry per CDR3 protein. Found here are about 500,000 distinct CDR3 sequences, about 30% of them singletons; the top ten hold roughly 2.5%. The sequenced sample was PBMCs from the stem cell graft donor, obtained from the stem cell graft. Source of these receptors: a human donor who donated a stem cell graft to a child with aplastic anemia. The CDR3 runs from the conserved cysteine through the conserved F or W. D genes are given only for firm matches. Size values are once, few and many counts, or a class for expanded clones, and some rows have none.

d_gene	abundance	len	v_gene	j_gene	CDR3aa	CDR3nt
.	few	13	TRBV29-1	TRBJ1-5	CSAQDSSNQPQHF	TGCAGCGCACAGGACAGTAGCAATCAGCCCCAGCATTTT
.	.	12	TRBV29-1	TRBJ1-1	CSVGDRNTEAFF	TGCAGCGTGGGCGACAGGAACACTGAAGCTTTCTTT
.	.	15	TRBV2	TRBJ1-5	CASSEDGAGNQPQHF	TGTGCCAGCAGTGAAGATGGCGCGGGGAATCAGCCCCAGCATTTT
TRBD1	.	19	TRBV7-2	TRBJ1-5	CASSLAGTGISGGNQPQHF	TGTGCCAGCAGCTTGGCCGGGACAGGGATCTCTGGAGGCAATCAGCCCCAGCATTTT
.	.	12	TRBV7-2	TRBJ2-3	CASSFFADTQYF	TGTGCCAGCAGCTTTTTCGCAGATACGCAGTATTTT
.	few	16	TRBV5-1	TRBJ2-2	CASSLEQSGGTGELFF	TGCGCCAGCAGCTTGGAGCAGAGTGGGGGGACCGGGGAGCTGTTTTTT
TRBD2	few	17	TRBV5-1	TRBJ2-3	CASSSGTSGIHTDTQYF	TGCGCCAGCAGCTCGGGGACTAGCGGAATTCACACAGATACGCAGTATTTT
.	.	14	TRBV21-1	TRBJ2-2	CASVDRAATGELFF	TGTGCCAGCGTGGACAGGGCGGCCACCGGGGAGCTGTTTTTT
TRBD1	few	16	TRBV28	TRBJ2-2	CASIRSGQGRSGELFF	TGTGCCAGCATCCGTAGTGGACAGGGGAGGTCCGGGGAGCTGTTTTTT
TRBD1	.	16	TRBV5-6	TRBJ2-1	CASSLLDRGLLNEQFF	TGTGCCAGCAGCTTGTTGGACAGGGGGCTTTTAAATGAGCAGTTCTTC
TRBD2	few	17	TRBV4-1	TRBJ2-1	CASSQGRLAGVSGEQFF	TGCGCCAGCAGCCAAGGAAGACTAGCGGGAGTTTCGGGGGAGCAGTTCTTC
.	.	14	TRBV27	TRBJ2-2	CASCPDRMAGELFF	TGTGCCAGCTGTCCAGACAGAATGGCCGGGGAGCTGTTTTTT
TRBD2	.	15	TRBV30	TRBJ2-1	CAWSEGLAVLNEQFF	TGTGCCTGGAGCGAGGGACTAGCGGTTTTAAATGAGCAGTTCTTC
TRBD1	.	14	TRBV18	TRBJ1-5	CASSPGQENQPQHF	TGTGCCAGCTCACCGGGACAGGAAAATCAGCCCCAGCATTTT
TRBD2	.	18	TRBV12-3/TRBV12-4	TRBJ2-1	CASSLVSGRLAGVNEQFF	TGTGCCAGCAGTTTAGTCTCGGGTCGACTAGCGGGAGTCAATGAGCAGTTCTTC
.	.	13	TRBV29-1	TRBJ2-5	CSVGESTAETQYF	TGCAGCGTCGGCGAATCGACGGCCGAGACCCAGTACTTC
TRBD1	once	14	TRBV11-1	TRBJ2-1	CASSPGQGKGEQFF	TGTGCCAGCAGCCCGGGACAGGGAAAGGGTGAGCAGTTCTTC
TRBD1	many	19	TRBV12-3/TRBV12-4	TRBJ2-2	CASSPRDINRGLATGELFF	TGTGCCAGCAGTCCACGCGATATCAACAGGGGGCTTGCCACCGGGGAGCTGTTTTTT
.	few	13	TRBV20-1	TRBJ1-1	CSAIFGGNTEAFF	TGCAGTGCTATCTTCGGGGGGAACACTGAAGCTTTCTTT
.	.	12	TRBV27	TRBJ2-7	CASSQRGNEQYF	TGTGCCAGCAGTCAAAGGGGCAACGAGCAGTACTTC
.	once	15	TRBV30	TRBJ1-1	CAWSVGAAGDTEAFF	TGTGCCTGGAGTGTGGGGGCGGCGGGGGACACTGAAGCTTTCTTT
.	.	13	TRBV7-8	TRBJ2-5	CASSLAGPQAQYF	TGTGCCAGCAGCTTAGCTGGCCCCCAGGCCCAGTACTTC
.	.	14	TRBV20-1	TRBJ2-4	CSAVTGTQDIIQYF	TGCAGTGCTGTAACCGGGACCCAGGACATCATTCAGTACTTC
TRBD2	.	15	TRBV7-2	TRBJ2-1	CASSLGLALYNEQFF	TGTGCCAGCAGCTTAGGACTAGCGCTTTACAATGAGCAGTTCTTC
.	few	14	TRBV7-2	TRBJ2-5	CASSLASRQGTQYF	TGTGCCAGCAGCTTAGCATCCCGACAAGGGACCCAGTACTTC
.	few	13	TRBV12-3/TRBV12-4	TRBJ1-1	CASSSLPETEAFF	TGTGCCAGCAGTTCCCTACCCGAAACTGAAGCTTTCTTT
.	once	16	TRBV12-3/TRBV12-4	TRBJ2-1	CASKGGQGISYNEQFF	TGTGCCAGCAAGGGGGGTCAAGGCATCTCCTACAATGAGCAGTTCTTC
.	.	13	TRBV19	TRBJ1-5	CASSIQSYQPQHF	TGTGCCAGTAGTATACAGAGCTATCAGCCCCAGCATTTT
.	.	16	TRBV18	TRBJ2-3	CASSPPGGPYPDTQYF	TGTGCCAGCTCACCACCGGGGGGCCCCTATCCAGATACGCAGTATTTT
.	.	13	TRBV20-1	TRBJ2-3	CSAREPATDTQYF	TGCAGTGCTAGAGAGCCCGCCACAGATACGCAGTATTTT
.	.	13	TRBV30	TRBJ1-1	CAGNSEGPGPAFF	TGTGCCGGGAACTCAGAGGGTCCGGGACCAGCTTTCTTT
.	.	14	TRBV6-5	TRBJ1-1	CASSYVGGAVEAFF	TGTGCCAGCAGTTATGTGGGGGGCGCGGTTGAAGCTTTCTTT
.	.	14	TRBV12-3/TRBV12-4	TRBJ1-1	CASSFRERNTEAFF	TGTGCCAGCAGTTTCAGGGAGAGGAACACTGAAGCTTTCTTT
TRBD2	.	18	TRBV11-2	TRBJ2-1	CASSLEGGLAGIQDEQFF	TGTGCCAGCAGCCTCGAGGGGGGACTAGCGGGAATACAGGATGAGCAGTTCTTC
TRBD1	few	16	TRBV10-3	TRBJ2-3	CAISEQGQRSTDTQYF	TGTGCCATCAGTGAGCAGGGACAGCGAAGCACAGATACGCAGTATTTT
.	.	14	TRBV12-3/TRBV12-4	TRBJ2-5	CASSLTQGQETQYF	TGTGCCAGCAGTTTGACACAAGGCCAAGAGACCCAGTACTTC
TRBD1	.	16	TRBV5-1	TRBJ1-1	CASSLWDREGNTEAFF	TGCGCCAGCAGCTTGTGGGACAGGGAGGGGAACACTGAAGCTTTCTTT
.	few	14	TRBV29-1	TRBJ2-3	CSVGVRTLTDTQYF	TGCAGCGTCGGCGTGCGGACCCTCACAGATACGCAGTATTTT
.	few	11	TRBV7-9	TRBJ2-5	CASSHSETQYF	TGTGCCAGCAGCCATTCAGAGACCCAGTACTTC
.	.	15	TRBV5-1	TRBJ2-2	CASSLVAGETGELFF	TGCGCCAGCAGCTTGGTGGCAGGGGAGACCGGGGAGCTGTTTTTT
.	few	16	TRBV7-8	TRBJ1-4	CASSPWGGASPEKLFF	TGTGCCAGCAGCCCCTGGGGGGGCGCTTCACCCGAAAAACTGTTTTTT
TRBD1	few	16	TRBV27	TRBJ2-3	CASGQTGTVFTDTQYF	TGTGCCAGCGGGCAGACCGGGACAGTCTTCACAGATACGCAGTATTTT
TRBD1	many	16	TRBV7-2	TRBJ1-5	CASSRWGTGGGQPQHF	TGTGCCAGCAGCCGGTGGGGAACAGGGGGCGGACAGCCCCAGCATTTT
.	few	14	TRBV7-9	TRBJ1-2	CASSLAALRYGYTF	TGTGCCAGCAGCTTAGCTGCATTGCGCTATGGCTACACCTTC
.	.	15	TRBV2	TRBJ1-5	CASRGRLSSNQPQHF	TGTGCCAGCAGGGGCCGCCTTAGTAGCAATCAGCCCCAGCATTTT
TRBD1	.	12	TRBV5-1	TRBJ1-1	CASSWGTAEAFF	TGCGCCAGCAGCTGGGGGACAGCTGAAGCTTTCTTT
TRBD1	.	14	TRBV20-1	TRBJ2-2	CSAPNRGNTGELFF	TGCAGTGCTCCTAACAGGGGGAACACCGGGGAGCTGTTTTTT
.	.	12	TRBV29-1	TRBJ1-3	CSVVGTGNTIYF	TGCAGCGTTGTGGGGACTGGAAACACCATATATTTT
.	.	15	TRBV9	TRBJ2-3	CASSVVGRFTDTQYF	TGTGCCAGCAGCGTAGTGGGCAGATTCACAGATACGCAGTATTTT
TRBD1	few	16	TRBV25-1	TRBJ1-1	CASSEPGGITNTEAFF	TGTGCCAGCAGTGAGCCAGGGGGGATCACGAACACTGAAGCTTTCTTT
.	few	16	TRBV4-3	TRBJ2-6	CASSQDRRWGANVLTF	TGCGCCAGCAGCCAAGATAGACGTTGGGGGGCCAACGTCCTGACTTTC
.	many	13	TRBV12-3/TRBV12-4	TRBJ2-3	CASSGGHTDTQYF	TGTGCCAGCAGTGGAGGGCACACAGATACGCAGTATTTT